This paragraph covers one T cell receptor (beta chain) sequence. Its antigen is not identified. In the same sample, other DNA sequences code for this CDR3. The CDR3 has 14 residues. Trimming at V came to 4 bases and at J to 2 bases, leaving 3 bases not matched to a gene. Germline V gene data show CDR1 as SGHRS and CDR2 as YFSETQ. 13 Jbeta primers and 60 Vbeta primers were used for the PCR. Sequencing used immunoSEQ multiplex PCR; TCRdb keeps in-frame clones, though not all of them. This table holds some 130,000 clones, approximately 80% found once. The sample belongs to a study of cytomegalovirus exposure and HLA in healthy donors. Broader study findings: For TCR beta chains, V- and J-gene trimming was later linked to a missense DCLRE1C variant. Looking again later, the authors saw that most CMV-associated TCR beta chains seemed HLA-restricted.

The origin of this receptor is a female donor in good health and CMV-seropositive. This chain joins TRBV5-1 and TRBJ2-4; 7 nucleotides line up with TRBD1. The source material was PBMCs. The DNA of the CDR3 is TGCGCCAGCAGCCCGGACAGGTCCAAAAACATTCAGTACTTC. Protein: CASSPDRSKNIQYF.